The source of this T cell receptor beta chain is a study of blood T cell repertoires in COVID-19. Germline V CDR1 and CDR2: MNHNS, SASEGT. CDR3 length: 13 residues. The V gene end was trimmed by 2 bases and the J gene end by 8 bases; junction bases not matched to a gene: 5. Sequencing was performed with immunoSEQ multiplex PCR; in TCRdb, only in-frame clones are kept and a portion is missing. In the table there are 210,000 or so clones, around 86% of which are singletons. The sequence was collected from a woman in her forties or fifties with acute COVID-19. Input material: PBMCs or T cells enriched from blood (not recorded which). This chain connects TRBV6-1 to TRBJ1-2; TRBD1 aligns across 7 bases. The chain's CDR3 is CASSEQGESGYTF. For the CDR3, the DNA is TGTGCCAGCAGTGAACAGGGGGAGAGCGGCTACACCTTC.